This entry lists 13 T cell receptor beta chains sequenced from one sample in a study of cytomegalovirus exposure and HLA in healthy donors. Researchers ran the PCR with 60 Vbeta and 13 Jbeta primers. Clones were read by immunoSEQ multiplex PCR, and TCRdb kept only the in-frame ones, dropping some. The sample has approximately 190,000 clones; over 70% are singletons. Sequencing used PBMCs. Source of these receptors: a man between 45 and 60 years old in good health and CMV-seronegative.

The V and J genes are TRBV19 and TRBJ2-7; 8 bases align to TRBD1. The trim removed 5 bases at V and 5 bases at J, leaving 14 bases unmatched. Per germline, CDR1 LNHDA and CDR2 SQIVND (reference sequence). The CDR3 is 16 residues long. CDR3 sequence: CASSPTPGQVPNEQYF. DNA for the CDR3: TGTGCCAGTAGTCCCACCCCGGGACAGGTGCCCAACGAGCAGTACTTC.

The chain joins TRBV7-2 to TRBJ2-1, with 7 bases that match TRBD1. CDR3 size: 16 residues. V was pared by 1 base and J by 3 bases, with 6 bases of the junction left unmatched. CDR1 and CDR2 from the germline V gene are SGHTA and FQGNSA. The CDR3 DNA is TGTGCCAGCAGCTTAGTAGGGACAGAATTCTACAATGAGCAGTTCTTC. Translated: CASSLVGTEFYNEQFF. The full variable domain, completed using reference TRBV7-2 and TRBJ2-1, is GAGVSQSPSNKVTEKGKDVELRCDPISGHTALYWYRQSLGQGLEFLIYFQGNSAPDKSGLPSDRFSAERTGGSVSTLTIQRTQQEDSAVYLCASSLVGTEFYNEQFFGPGTRLTVL.

V and J are TRBV10-3 and TRBJ1-1; D ambiguous. The ends were cut back, 6 bases at V and 0 bases at J, with 14 bases in the middle. CDR1 and CDR2 from the germline V gene are ENHRY and SYGVKD. The CDR3 sequence is 15 residues long. In DNA, the CDR3 is TGTGCCATCAGAGAGCGGGAAGGAATGAACACTGAAGCTTTCTTT. This gives the protein CAIREREGMNTEAFF.

The chain is built from TRBV6-5 and TRBJ2-1, with 10 bases identical to TRBD1. V gave up 6 bases and J gave up 7 bases; unmatched junction bases: 9. The germline V gene encodes CDR1 MNHEY and CDR2 SVGAGI. The CDR3 runs to 15 residues. This chain's CDR3 is CASSPGGTGVNEQFF. CDR3 coding DNA: TGTGCCAGCAGCCCCGGAGGGACAGGGGTGAATGAGCAGTTCTTC.

The chain links TRBV29-1 to TRBJ1-1, with D maybe TRBD1 (5 bases). CDR3 length: 12 residues. Germline CDR1 reads SQVTM; CDR2 reads ANQGSEA. V was trimmed by 3 bases and J by 2 bases, leaving 7 bases between them. CDR3 region: CSVDRVNTEAFF. CDR3 sequence (DNA): TGCAGCGTTGACAGGGTAAACACTGAAGCTTTCTTT.

The gene calls are TRBV29-1 and TRBJ2-1; TRBD2 matches 13 bases. The CDR3 loop spans 17 amino acids. Losses at the gene ends were 5 bases for V and 3 bases for J; bases not matched to a gene: 10. CDR1 is SQVTM, CDR2 ANQGSEA, per germline. As DNA, the CDR3 is TGCAGCGTTCCCCAACTAGCGGGGGGGCAACGCTACAATGAGCAGTTCTTC. Its protein product is CSVPQLAGGQRYNEQFF.

In the case of this clone: The junction does not match germline at one end; this may be a read error. The rearrangement joins TRBV7-9 to TRBJ2-5; tentative D call: TRBD2 (7 bases). Germline-derived CDR1 and CDR2 are SEHNR and FQNEAQ (reference sequence). This CDR3 comprises 17 residues. Here the CDR3 DNA reads TGTTCCAGCAGCTTTTTTATCGGGTTGGGGGGGCTGGAGACCCAGTACTTC. This encodes CSSSFFIGLGGLETQYF.

This chain links TRBV25-1 with TRBJ1-6; a weak D match, TRBD1 (5 bases). This CDR3 is 14 amino acids long. CDR1 is MGHDK, CDR2 SYGVNS, per germline. Trimming removed 4 bases from V and 4 bases from J, with 8 bases in between. The CDR3 bases are TGTGCCAGCAGTGCGCCAGGGTATAATTCACCCCTCCACTTT. Translation gives CASSAPGYNSPLHF. The full variable domain, in which reference TRBV25-1 and TRBJ1-6 provide the parts outside the CDR3, is EADIYQTPRYLVIGTGKKITLECSQTMGHDKMYWYQQDPGMELHLIHYSYGVNSTEKGDLSSESTVSRIRTEHFPLTLESARPSHTSQYLCASSAPGYNSPLHFGNGTRLTVT.

The chain combines TRBV5-1 with TRBJ2-4, with a possible D match to TRBD1 (5 bases). Germline V CDR1 and CDR2: SGHRS, YFSETQ. Deletions cut 3 bases from V and 0 bases from J, with 13 bases between. This CDR3 is 16 amino acids long. The CDR3 nucleotides read TGCGCCAGCAGCTCAACGCCGACAGTAGCCAAAAACATTCAGTACTTC. Encoded protein: CASSSTPTVAKNIQYF.

The CDR3 here is CASSILDMTSNYGYTF. The DNA of the CDR3 is TGTGCCAGTAGTATCCTGGACATGACATCTAACTATGGCTACACCTTC. The chain joins TRBV19 to TRBJ1-2; possible D gene TRBD1, 5 bases. The germline gives CDR1 LNHDA, CDR2 SQIVND (reference sequence). V was trimmed by 3 bases and J by 0 bases, leaving 14 bases between them. This CDR3 contains 16 residues.

This sequence joins TRBV7-8 and TRBJ1-5, with 7 bases lining up with TRBD1. Germline loops: CDR1 SGHVS, CDR2 FQNEAQ. V dropped 4 bases and J dropped 2; count of bases not matched to a gene: 14. The CDR3 spans 18 residues. The CDR3 sequence: CASSWVRGNGSGNQPQHF. DNA of the CDR3: TGTGCCAGCAGCTGGGTCAGGGGGAATGGTTCGGGCAATCAGCCCCAGCATTTT.

The rearrangement joins TRBV19 to TRBJ1-2; 8 bases fit TRBD1. CDR3 length equals 14 residues. Germline V CDR1 and CDR2: LNHDA, SQIVND (reference sequence). V shed 7 bases, J shed 4 bases, and the junction held 8 bases outside the gene matches. CDR3 protein: CASTPQGVLYGYTF. The DNA of the CDR3 is TGTGCCAGTACCCCACAGGGGGTGCTCTATGGCTACACCTTC.

The CDR3 coding sequence is TGTGCCAGCAGCCCCCCGGGTTATGGCTACACCTTC. This translates into CASSPPGYGYTF. V gene TRBV28 combines with J gene TRBJ1-2, with D unresolved. Per the germline V gene, CDR1 is MDHEN and CDR2 is SYDVKM. Deletions cut 6 bases from V and 5 bases from J, with 10 bases between. This CDR3 has 12 amino acids.